The present T cell receptor (beta chain) was sequenced within a study of blood T cell repertoires in COVID-19 (TCRdb year 2020). General notes on the study: Collaborator samples came from the United States, Italy and Spain and covered acute and convalescent phases of COVID-19. Where available, HLA class I and class II types were taken from metadata supplied by the sample provider and were not determined by assay-based typing. A freely available public database, intended as a resource for researchers studying the immune response to SARS-CoV-2, is where the repertoires were released. A de-identified subject ID, COVID-19 status, age in years and sex were almost always included in the sample metadata. The prospective study material was composed of cDNA or gDNA derived from T cells, B-cell-depleted T cells, or PBMCs. The samples were drawn from two sources: the first 160 participants of the ongoing ImmuneRACE study, and fewer than 1,500 subjects contributed by 6 global collaborators. The dataset comprised deeply sampled blood TCRbeta repertoires from subjects exposed to, actively infected with, or recovered from COVID-19.

Note on this clone: Its antigen target is currently unknown. The record has no base qualities; no much larger clone is one base away.

Whole blood was collected in K2EDTA tubes by collaborating institutions according to the institutions' own protocols. Collaborator samples were shipped for TCRbeta analysis as frozen whole blood, isolated PBMCs, or DNA extracted from either sample type. TCRbeta CDR3 regions were amplified from genomic DNA by means of the immunoSEQ Assay, a bias-controlled multiplex PCR. The paper's data handling went like this. The number of nucleated cells in each sample was estimated from the amplification of reference gene primers within the assay. Sequence reads were collapsed and filtered to measure the absolute abundance of every unique TCRbeta CDR3 rearrangement. For each sample, productive Simpson clonality was calculated as the square root of Simpson's diversity index across productive rearrangements. Held by TCRdb, this immuneACCESS table contains in-frame sequences only and omits some clones. Under half of the omission traces to an unresolved V gene where checked; the cause of the rest is unknown. D and trimming come from the DNA, and the V and J calls and clone size come from that table. Counted in this sample were 150,000 or so clones; roughly 70% of them appeared once. The ten largest make up less than 3% of the sample.

Overall study results and their limits: Clinical and demographic metadata were provided uncurated, with the amount varying by source and participant.

The specimen sequenced was peripheral blood. The receptor was isolated from a woman of 80 years or more with acute or convalescent COVID-19.

In nucleotide form, the sequence is TGTGCCAGCAGGGTGAGACTAGCGGGAGTCGTGTACGAGCAGTACTTC. The encoded protein is CASRVRLAGVVYEQYF. The rearranged chain carries TRBV5-8 and TRBJ2-7, with 12 bases matching TRBD2. Taken from cysteine to phenylalanine, the CDR3 has 16 residues. The DNA shown is the 48-base CDR3, in frame from base 1. The germline V gene yields SGHTS for CDR1 and YDEGEE for CDR2. Trimmed from V: 5 bases; trimmed from J: 4 bases; junction bases lacking a gene match: 10.